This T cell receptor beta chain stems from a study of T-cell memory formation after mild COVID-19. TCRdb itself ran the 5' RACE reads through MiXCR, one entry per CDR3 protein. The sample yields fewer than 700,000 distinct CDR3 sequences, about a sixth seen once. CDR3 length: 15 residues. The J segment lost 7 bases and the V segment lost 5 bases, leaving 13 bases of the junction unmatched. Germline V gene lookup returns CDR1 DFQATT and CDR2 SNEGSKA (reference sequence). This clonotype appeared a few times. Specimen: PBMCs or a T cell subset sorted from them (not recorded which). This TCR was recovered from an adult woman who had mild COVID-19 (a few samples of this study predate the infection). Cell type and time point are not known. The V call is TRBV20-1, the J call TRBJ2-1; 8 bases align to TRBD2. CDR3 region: CSAFTGTRDRNEQFF. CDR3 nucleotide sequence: TGCAGTGCTTTCACCGGGACTAGGGATCGGAATGAGCAGTTCTTC.